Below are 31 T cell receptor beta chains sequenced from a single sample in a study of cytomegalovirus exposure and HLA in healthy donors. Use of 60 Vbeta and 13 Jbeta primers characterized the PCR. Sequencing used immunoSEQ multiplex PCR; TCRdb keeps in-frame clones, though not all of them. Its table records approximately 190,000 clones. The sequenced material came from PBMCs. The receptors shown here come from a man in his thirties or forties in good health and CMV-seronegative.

CDR3 region: CASSYFFSGNYEQYF. The CDR3 DNA is TGTGCCAGCAGTTACTTCTTCTCCGGGAACTACGAGCAGTACTTC. The chain links TRBV6-5 to TRBJ2-7; TRBD2 might be the D (5 bases). The germline V and J ends were trimmed by 1 base and 3 bases, with 13 bases remaining between them. CDR1 is MNHEY, CDR2 SVGAGI, per germline. CDR3 length equals 15 residues.

The DNA for the CDR3 is TGCAGCGTTAGCTGGACTGCCGTGGGGTACGAGCAGTACTTC. Translating it yields CSVSWTAVGYEQYF. The rearrangement uses TRBV29-1 and TRBJ2-7, with D perhaps matching TRBD2 (5 bases). Per the germline V gene, CDR1 is SQVTM and CDR2 is ANQGSEA. V dropped 5 bases and J dropped 4 bases, with 18 bases sitting between them. The CDR3 runs 14 residues.

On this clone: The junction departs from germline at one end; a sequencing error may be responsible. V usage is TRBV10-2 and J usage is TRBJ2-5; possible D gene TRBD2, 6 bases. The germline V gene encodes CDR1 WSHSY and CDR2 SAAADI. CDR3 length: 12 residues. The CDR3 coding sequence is TGTGCCAGCAGTTGGGAGCGCGGGGAGCAGTACTTC. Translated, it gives CASSWERGEQYF.

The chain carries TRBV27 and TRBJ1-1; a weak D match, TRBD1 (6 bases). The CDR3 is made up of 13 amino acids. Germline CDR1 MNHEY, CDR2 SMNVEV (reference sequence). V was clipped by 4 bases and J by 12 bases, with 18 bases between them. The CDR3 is CASSSRAGGESFF. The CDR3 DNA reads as TGTGCCAGCAGTTCACGGGCGGGGGGCGAGTCTTTCTTT.

In DNA, the CDR3 is TGTGCCAGCAGCCGGGACAGGGGAAGGAGAGACTACGAGCAGTACTTC. It yields the protein CASSRDRGRRDYEQYF. J is TRBJ2-7 and V is TRBV7-9, with 10 positions matching TRBD1. From germline, CDR1 is SEHNR and CDR2 FQNEAQ (reference sequence). The CDR3 has 16 residues. V lost 5 bases and J lost 3; bases outside the gene matches: 10.

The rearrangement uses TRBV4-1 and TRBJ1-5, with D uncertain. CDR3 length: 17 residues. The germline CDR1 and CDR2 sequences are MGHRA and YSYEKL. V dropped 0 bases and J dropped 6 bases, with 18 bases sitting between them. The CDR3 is CASSQEFIVNGGQPQHF. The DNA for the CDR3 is TGCGCCAGCAGCCAAGAGTTTATTGTAAATGGAGGTCAGCCCCAGCATTTT.

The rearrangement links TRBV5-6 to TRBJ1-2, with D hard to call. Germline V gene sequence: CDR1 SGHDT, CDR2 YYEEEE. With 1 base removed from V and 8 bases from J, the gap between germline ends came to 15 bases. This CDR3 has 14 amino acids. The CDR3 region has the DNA TGTGCCAGCAGCTTGATGGCTCCCACCTGGGGCTACACCTTC. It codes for CASSLMAPTWGYTF.

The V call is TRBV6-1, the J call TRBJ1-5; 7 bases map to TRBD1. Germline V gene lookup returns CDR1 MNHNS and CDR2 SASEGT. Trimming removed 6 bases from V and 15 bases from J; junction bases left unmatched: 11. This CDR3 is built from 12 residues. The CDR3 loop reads CASRGEQGGRHF. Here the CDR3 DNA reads TGTGCCAGCAGAGGAGAGCAGGGGGGTCGGCATTTT.

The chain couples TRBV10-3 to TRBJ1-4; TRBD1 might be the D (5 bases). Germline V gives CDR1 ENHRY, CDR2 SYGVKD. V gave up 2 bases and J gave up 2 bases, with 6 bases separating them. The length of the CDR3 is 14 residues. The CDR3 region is CAISERQTNEKLFF. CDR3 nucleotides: TGTGCCATCAGTGAGCGACAGACTAATGAAAAACTGTTTTTT.

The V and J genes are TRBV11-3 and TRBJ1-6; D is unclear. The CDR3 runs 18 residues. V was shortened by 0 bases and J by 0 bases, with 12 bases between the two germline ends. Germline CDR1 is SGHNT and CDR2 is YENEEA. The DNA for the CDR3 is TGTGCCAGCAGCTTAGATCAGCTGGGCAGCTCCTATAATTCACCCCTCCACTTT. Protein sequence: CASSLDQLGSSYNSPLHF.

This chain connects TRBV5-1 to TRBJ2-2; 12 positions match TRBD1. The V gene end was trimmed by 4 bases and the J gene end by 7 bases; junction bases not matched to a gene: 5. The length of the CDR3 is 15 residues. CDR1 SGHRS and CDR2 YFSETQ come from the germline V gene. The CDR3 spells CASSQGQGAIGELFF. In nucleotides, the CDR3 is TGCGCCAGCAGCCAGGGACAGGGGGCGATCGGGGAGCTGTTTTTT.

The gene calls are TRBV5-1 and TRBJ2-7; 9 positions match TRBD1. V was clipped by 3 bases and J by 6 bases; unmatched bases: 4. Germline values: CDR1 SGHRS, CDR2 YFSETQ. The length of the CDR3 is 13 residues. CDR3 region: CASSSGQGFEQYF. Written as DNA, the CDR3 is TGCGCCAGCAGCTCGGGACAGGGTTTCGAGCAGTACTTC.

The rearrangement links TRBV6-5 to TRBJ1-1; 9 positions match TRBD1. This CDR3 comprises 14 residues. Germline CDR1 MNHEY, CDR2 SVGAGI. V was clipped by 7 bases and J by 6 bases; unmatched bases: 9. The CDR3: CASILLTGGPEAFF. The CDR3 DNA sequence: TGTGCCAGCATTCTGCTAACAGGGGGCCCTGAAGCTTTCTTT.

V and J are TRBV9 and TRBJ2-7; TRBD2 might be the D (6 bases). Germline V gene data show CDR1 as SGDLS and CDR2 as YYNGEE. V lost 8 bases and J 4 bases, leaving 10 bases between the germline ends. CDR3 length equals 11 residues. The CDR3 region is CASGGRYEQYF. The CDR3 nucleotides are TGTGCCAGTGGGGGGAGATACGAGCAGTACTTC.

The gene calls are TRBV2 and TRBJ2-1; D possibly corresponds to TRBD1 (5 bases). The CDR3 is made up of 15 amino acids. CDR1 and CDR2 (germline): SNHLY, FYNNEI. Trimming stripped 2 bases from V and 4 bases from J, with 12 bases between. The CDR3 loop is CASSERVGQYNEQFF. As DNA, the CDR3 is TGTGCCAGCAGTGAAAGAGTTGGACAATACAATGAGCAGTTCTTC.

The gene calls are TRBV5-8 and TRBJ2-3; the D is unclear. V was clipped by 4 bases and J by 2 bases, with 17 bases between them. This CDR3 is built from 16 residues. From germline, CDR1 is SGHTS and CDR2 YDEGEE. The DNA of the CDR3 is TGTGCCAGCAGCCCCCCCCGTAGCTTAGCCACAGATACGCAGTATTTT. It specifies CASSPPRSLATDTQYF.

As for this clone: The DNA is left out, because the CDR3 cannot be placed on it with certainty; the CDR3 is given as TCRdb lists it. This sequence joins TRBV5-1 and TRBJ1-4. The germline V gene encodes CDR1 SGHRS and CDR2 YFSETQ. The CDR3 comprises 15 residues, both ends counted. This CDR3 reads CASSLFGEGDEKLFF.

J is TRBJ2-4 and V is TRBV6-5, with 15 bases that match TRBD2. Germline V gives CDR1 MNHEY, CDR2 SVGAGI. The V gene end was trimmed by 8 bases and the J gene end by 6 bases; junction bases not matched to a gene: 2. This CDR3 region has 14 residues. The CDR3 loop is CASRTSGRGNIQYF. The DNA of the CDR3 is TGTGCCAGCCGGACTAGCGGGAGGGGAAACATTCAGTACTTC.

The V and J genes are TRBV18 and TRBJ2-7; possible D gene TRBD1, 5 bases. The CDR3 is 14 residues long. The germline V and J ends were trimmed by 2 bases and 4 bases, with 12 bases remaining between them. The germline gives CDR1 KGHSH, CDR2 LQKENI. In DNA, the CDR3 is TGTGCCAGCTCACCAGGGGCGGATAGGTACGAGCAGTACTTC. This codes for CASSPGADRYEQYF.

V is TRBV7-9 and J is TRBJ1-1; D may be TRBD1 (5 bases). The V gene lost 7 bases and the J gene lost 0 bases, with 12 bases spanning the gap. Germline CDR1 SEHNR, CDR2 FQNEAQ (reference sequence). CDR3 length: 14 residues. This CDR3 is CASKAGPLNTEAFF. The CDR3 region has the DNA TGTGCCAGCAAAGCAGGGCCGTTGAACACTGAAGCTTTCTTT. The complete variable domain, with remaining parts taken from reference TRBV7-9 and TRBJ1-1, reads DTGVSQNPRHKITKRGQNVTFRCDPISEHNRLYWYRQTLGQGPEFLTYFQNEAQLEKSRLLSDRFSAERPKGSFSTLEIQRTEQGDSAMYLCASKAGPLNTEAFFGQGTRLTVV.

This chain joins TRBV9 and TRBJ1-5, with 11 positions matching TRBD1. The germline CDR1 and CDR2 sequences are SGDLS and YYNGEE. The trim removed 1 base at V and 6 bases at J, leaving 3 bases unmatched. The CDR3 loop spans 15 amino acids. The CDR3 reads CASSVSGTGGQPQHF. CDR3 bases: TGTGCCAGCAGCGTATCCGGGACAGGGGGTCAGCCCCAGCATTTT.

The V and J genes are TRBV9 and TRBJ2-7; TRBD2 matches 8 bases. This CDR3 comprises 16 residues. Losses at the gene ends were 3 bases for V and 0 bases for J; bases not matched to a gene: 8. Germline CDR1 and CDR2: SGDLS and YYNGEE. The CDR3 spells CASSARAGETSYEQYF. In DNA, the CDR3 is TGTGCCAGCAGCGCCCGAGCGGGGGAGACCTCCTACGAGCAGTACTTC.

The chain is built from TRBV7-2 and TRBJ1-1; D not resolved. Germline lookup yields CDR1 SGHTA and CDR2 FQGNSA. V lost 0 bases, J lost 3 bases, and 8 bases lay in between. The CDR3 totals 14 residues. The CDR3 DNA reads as TGTGCCAGCAGCTTAGCGGAGTTGGACACTGAAGCTTTCTTT. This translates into CASSLAELDTEAFF.

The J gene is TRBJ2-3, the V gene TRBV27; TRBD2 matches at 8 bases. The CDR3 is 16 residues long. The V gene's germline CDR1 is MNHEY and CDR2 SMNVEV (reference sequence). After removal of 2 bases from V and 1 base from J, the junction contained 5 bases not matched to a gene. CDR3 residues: CASSLQAGVGTDTQYF. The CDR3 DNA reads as TGTGCCAGCAGTTTACAAGCGGGAGTTGGCACAGATACGCAGTATTTT.

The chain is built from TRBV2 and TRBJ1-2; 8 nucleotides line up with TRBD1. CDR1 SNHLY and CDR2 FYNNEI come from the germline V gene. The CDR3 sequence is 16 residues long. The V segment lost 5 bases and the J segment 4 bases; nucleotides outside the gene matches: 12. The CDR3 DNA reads TGTGCCAGCAGTCCAGGGGGCATCATTGGGAGCTATGGCTACACCTTC. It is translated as CASSPGGIIGSYGYTF. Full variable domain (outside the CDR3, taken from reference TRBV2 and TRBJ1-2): EPEVTQTPSHQVTQMGQEVILRCVPISNHLYFYWYRQILGQKVEFLVSFYNNEISEKSEIFDDQFSVERPDGSNFTLKIRSTKLEDSAMYFCASSPGGIIGSYGYTFGSGTRLTVV.

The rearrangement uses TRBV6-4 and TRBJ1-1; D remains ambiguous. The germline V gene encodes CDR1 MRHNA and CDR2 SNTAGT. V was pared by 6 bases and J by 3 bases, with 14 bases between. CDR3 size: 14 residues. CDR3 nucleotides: TGTGCCAGCAGCCCCGGGGATGATTACACTGAAGCTTTCTTT. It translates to CASSPGDDYTEAFF.

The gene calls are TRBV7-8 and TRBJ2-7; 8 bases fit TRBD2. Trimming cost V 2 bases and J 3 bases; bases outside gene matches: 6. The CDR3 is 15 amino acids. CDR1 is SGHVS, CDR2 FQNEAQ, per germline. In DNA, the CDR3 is TGTGCCAGCAGCTTATATGGGCGGGAGGACTACGAGCAGTACTTC. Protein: CASSLYGREDYEQYF.

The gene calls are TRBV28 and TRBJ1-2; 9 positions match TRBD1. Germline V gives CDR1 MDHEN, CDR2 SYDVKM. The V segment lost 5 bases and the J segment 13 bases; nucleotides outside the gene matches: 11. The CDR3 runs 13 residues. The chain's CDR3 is CASSPGQGPHSTF. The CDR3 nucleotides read TGTGCCAGCAGTCCGGGACAGGGTCCGCACAGCACCTTC.

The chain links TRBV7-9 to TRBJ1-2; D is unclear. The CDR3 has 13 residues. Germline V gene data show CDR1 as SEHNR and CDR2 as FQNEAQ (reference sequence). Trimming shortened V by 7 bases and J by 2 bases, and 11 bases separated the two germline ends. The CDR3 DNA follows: TGTGCCAGCAACCACGGGGAGAACTATGGCTACACCTTC. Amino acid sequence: CASNHGENYGYTF.

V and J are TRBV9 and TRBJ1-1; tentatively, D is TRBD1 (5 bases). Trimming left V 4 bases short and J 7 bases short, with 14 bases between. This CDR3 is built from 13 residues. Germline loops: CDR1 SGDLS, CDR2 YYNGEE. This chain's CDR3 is CASSPTNRIEAFF. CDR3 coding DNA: TGTGCCAGCAGCCCAACTAACAGGATTGAAGCTTTCTTT.

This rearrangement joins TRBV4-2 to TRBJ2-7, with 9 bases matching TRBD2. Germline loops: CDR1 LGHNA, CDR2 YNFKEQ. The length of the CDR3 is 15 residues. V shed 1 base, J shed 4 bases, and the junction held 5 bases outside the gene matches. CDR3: CASSQAIAGAYEQYF. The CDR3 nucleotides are TGTGCCAGCAGCCAAGCGATAGCGGGAGCTTACGAGCAGTACTTC.